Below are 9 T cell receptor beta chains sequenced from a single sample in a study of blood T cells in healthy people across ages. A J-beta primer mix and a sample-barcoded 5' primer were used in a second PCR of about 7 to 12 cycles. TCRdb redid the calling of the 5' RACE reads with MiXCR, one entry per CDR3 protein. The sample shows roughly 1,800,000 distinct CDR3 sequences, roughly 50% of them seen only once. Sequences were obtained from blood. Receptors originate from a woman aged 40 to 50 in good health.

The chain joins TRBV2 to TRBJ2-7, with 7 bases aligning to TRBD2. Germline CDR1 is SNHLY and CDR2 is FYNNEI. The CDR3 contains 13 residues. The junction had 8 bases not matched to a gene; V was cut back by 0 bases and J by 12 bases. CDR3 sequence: CASSEADWEGWYF. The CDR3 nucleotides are TGTGCCAGCAGTGAAGCGGATTGGGAGGGTTGGTACTTC.

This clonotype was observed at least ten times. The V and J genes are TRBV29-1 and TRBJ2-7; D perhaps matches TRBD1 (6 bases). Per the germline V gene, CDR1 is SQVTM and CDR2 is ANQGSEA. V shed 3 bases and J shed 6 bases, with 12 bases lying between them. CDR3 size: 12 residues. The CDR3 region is CSVDRGPGEQYF. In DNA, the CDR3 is TGCAGCGTTGACAGGGGCCCTGGCGAGCAGTACTTC.

The CDR3 coding sequence is TGCAGCGTTGACATGCCGAGCTCCTACAATGAGCAGTTCTTC. Encoded protein: CSVDMPSSYNEQFF. V is TRBV29-1 and J is TRBJ2-1; unclear D gene. CDR3 length equals 14 residues. Germline CDR1 SQVTM, CDR2 ANQGSEA. V was cut by 3 bases and J by 0 bases, with 9 bases left in between.

The CDR3 DNA reads TGCAGTGCTATCGGCGGGGGACTCTACAATGAGCAGTTCTTC. It encodes CSAIGGGLYNEQFF. This sequence joins TRBV20-1 and TRBJ2-1; 7 bases are shared with TRBD2. CDR1 is DFQATT and CDR2 is SNEGSKA in the germline V gene (reference sequence). V shed 4 bases and J 3 bases; nucleotides not matched to a gene: 6. This CDR3 comprises 14 residues.

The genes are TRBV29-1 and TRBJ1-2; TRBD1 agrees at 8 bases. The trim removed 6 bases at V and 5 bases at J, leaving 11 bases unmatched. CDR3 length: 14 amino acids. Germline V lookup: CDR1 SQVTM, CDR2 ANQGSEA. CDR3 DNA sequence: TGCAGCGTAGATTCAGGGGGCGCGGGGTATGGCTACACCTTC. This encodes CSVDSGGAGYGYTF.

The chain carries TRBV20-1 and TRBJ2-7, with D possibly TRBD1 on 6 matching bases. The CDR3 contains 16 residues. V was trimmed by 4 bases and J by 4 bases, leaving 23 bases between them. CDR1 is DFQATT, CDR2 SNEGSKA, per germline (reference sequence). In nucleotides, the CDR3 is TGCAGTGCTAAAGATTGGGGAACAGGGTCCCGTTACGAGCAGTACTTC. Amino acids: CSAKDWGTGSRYEQYF.

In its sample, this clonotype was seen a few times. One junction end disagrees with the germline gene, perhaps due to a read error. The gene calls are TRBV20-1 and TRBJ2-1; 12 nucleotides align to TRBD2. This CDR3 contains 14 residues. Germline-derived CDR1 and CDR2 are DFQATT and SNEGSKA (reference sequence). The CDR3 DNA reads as TGCAGTCCTAGGGAGACTAGCGGGGGTAATGAGCAGTTCTTC. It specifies CSPRETSGGNEQFF.

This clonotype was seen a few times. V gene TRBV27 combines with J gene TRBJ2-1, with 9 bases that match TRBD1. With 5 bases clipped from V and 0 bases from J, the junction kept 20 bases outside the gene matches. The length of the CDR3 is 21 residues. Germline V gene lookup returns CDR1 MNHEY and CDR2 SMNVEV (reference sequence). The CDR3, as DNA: TGTGCCAGCAGTGCCCGAACCGGGACAGGGACGTGGTTTGGCTCCTACAATGAGCAGTTCTTC. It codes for CASSARTGTGTWFGSYNEQFF.

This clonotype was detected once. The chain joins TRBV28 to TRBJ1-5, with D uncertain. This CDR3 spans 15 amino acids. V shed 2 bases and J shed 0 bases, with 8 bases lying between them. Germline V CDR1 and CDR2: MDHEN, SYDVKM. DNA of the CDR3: TGTGCCAGCAGTTTAGTTGGCTTTAGCAATCAGCCCCAGCATTTT. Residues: CASSLVGFSNQPQHF.